Below, one T cell receptor (beta chain) is given with its context. What it recognizes is unknown. This sample is drawn from a study of cytomegalovirus exposure and HLA in healthy donors. Overall study findings and caveats: CMV antigen specificity of three CMV-associated chains was confirmed in vitro. For presence/absence analyses, sequencing depth was assumed to be roughly uniform across donors.

PCR used 60 Vbeta primers and 13 Jbeta primers. Data came from immunoSEQ multiplex PCR; TCRdb stores just in-frame clones and leaves some out. The sample consists of under 150,000 clones, less than 80% of them appearing once. The germline V and J ends were trimmed by 3 bases and 10 bases, with 14 bases remaining between them. The germline V gene has CDR1 SGHDT and CDR2 YYEEEE. The CDR3 consists of 14 residues. Sample: PBMCs. The V gene is TRBV5-6, the J gene TRBJ1-6, with unresolved D. The TCR originated in a woman between 45 and 60 years old in good health and CMV-seropositive. The CDR3 DNA reads as TGTGCCAGCAGCTACGACGGAGCTTGGTCACCCCTCCACTTT. Protein: CASSYDGAWSPLHF.